What follows are 8 T cell receptor beta chains derived from one specimen sequenced in a study of neurological immune-mediated disorders (dated by TCRdb to the late 2010s). Library creation used 5' RACE. TCRdb records Illumina HiSeq 2500 as the sequencer. TCRdb ran its own pipeline on the public reads, namely fastp trimming at Q25 and MiXCR clone calling, and kept in-frame beta chains. Rows merge per CDR3 protein into single entries with the most common DNA and genes. This sample comprises tens of thousands of distinct CDR3 sequences, roughly 6.3% of them detected only once. 0.45% to 0.6% of the sample belongs to the ten largest clones. Input material: CD4+ T cells from blood. All receptors come from a middle-aged woman in good health.

This clonotype came up many times. This chain uses TRBV5-6 with TRBJ1-4; 8 bases fit TRBD1. CDR1 and CDR2 from the germline V gene are SGHDT and YYEEEE. The CDR3 is 15 amino acids. Trimming cost V 4 bases and J 7 bases; bases outside gene matches: 9. The CDR3 protein is CASSPTGGHGEKLFF. The CDR3 region has the DNA TGTGCCAGCAGCCCTACAGGGGGACACGGTGAAAAACTGTTTTTT.

This clonotype was recorded at least ten times. This chain connects TRBV20-1 to TRBJ2-1, with D perhaps TRBD1 or TRBD2 (5 bases each). Trimming took off 0 bases at V and 6 bases at J, with 18 bases between the two ends. The CDR3 consists of 16 residues. Germline V gene lookup returns CDR1 DFQATT and CDR2 SNEGSKA (reference sequence). CDR3 DNA sequence: TGCAGTGCTAGAGACCCCGGGACCCCTAGGAGCAATGAGCAGTTCTTC. The encoded protein is CSARDPGTPRSNEQFF.

The chain employs TRBV3-1 and TRBJ2-1; 13 bases align to TRBD2. The CDR3 totals 16 residues. Germline V gene lookup returns CDR1 LGHDT and CDR2 YNNKEL (reference sequence). Trimming took 5 bases from V and 6 from J; bases not matched to a gene: 7. The CDR3 DNA is TGTGCCAGCAGCTTAACGGGACTAGCGGGACGCAATGAGCAGTTCTTC. It encodes CASSLTGLAGRNEQFF.

This clonotype showed up many times. The chain couples TRBV6-6 to TRBJ2-7; no clear D. The CDR3 loop spans 12 amino acids. V lost 8 bases to trimming and J lost 0 bases, with 8 bases between them. Germline V gene sequence: CDR1 MNHNY, CDR2 SVGAGI (reference sequence). The CDR3 loop is CASGFSSYEQYF. In nucleotides, the CDR3 is TGTGCCAGCGGCTTTTCCTCCTACGAGCAGTACTTC.

The chain joins TRBV6-5 to TRBJ2-1, with 11 bases aligning to TRBD2. The V segment lost 7 bases and the J segment 8 bases; nucleotides outside the gene matches: 4. CDR1 and CDR2 from the germline V gene are MNHEY and SVGAGI. The CDR3 is 13 amino acids. The CDR3 DNA reads as TGTGCCAGCAAACTAGCGGGAGTGGATGAGCAGTTCTTC. It yields the protein CASKLAGVDEQFF.

This clonotype was found many times. The chain uses TRBV20-1 and TRBJ2-3; D not resolved. CDR1 DFQATT and CDR2 SNEGSKA come from the germline V gene (reference sequence). V was trimmed by 2 bases and J by 1 base, leaving 1 base between them. The CDR3 is made up of 11 amino acids. DNA of the CDR3: TGCAGTGCTAGACGCACAGATACGCAGTATTTT. It codes for CSARRTDTQYF.

This clonotype was seen repeatedly, ten times or more. In DNA, the CDR3 is TGTGCCAGCAGCCAAGAAATGGGACAGACCGGGGAGCTGTTTTTT. Translating gives CASSQEMGQTGELFF. V gene TRBV3-1 combines with J gene TRBJ2-2; 7 bases are a match to TRBD1. The CDR3 contains 15 residues. The V gene end was trimmed by 0 bases and the J gene end by 5 bases; junction bases not matched to a gene: 3. Per the germline V gene, CDR1 is LGHDT and CDR2 is YNNKEL (reference sequence).

In this sample, this clonotype turned up many times. This chain connects TRBV6-1 to TRBJ2-6; possibly TRBD1 for D (6 bases). Between the trimmed V and J ends, which lost 6 bases and 0 bases, there was a span of 15 bases. The length of the CDR3 is 17 residues. CDR1 and CDR2 from the germline V gene are MNHNS and SASEGT. CDR3 sequence (DNA): TGTGCCAGCAGACCCGACAGGTACAACTCTGGGGCCAACGTCCTGACTTTC. This encodes CASRPDRYNSGANVLTF.